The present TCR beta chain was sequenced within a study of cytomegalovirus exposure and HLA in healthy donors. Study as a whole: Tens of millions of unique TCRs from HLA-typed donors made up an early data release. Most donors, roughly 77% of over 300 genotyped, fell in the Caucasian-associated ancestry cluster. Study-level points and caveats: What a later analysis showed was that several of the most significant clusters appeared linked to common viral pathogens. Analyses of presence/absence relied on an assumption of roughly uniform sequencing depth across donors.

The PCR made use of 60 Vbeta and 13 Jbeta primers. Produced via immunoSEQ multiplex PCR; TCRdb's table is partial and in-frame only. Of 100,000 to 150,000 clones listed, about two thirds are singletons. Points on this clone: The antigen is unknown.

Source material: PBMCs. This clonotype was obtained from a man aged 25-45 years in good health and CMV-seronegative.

The CDR3 DNA sequence: TGCGCCAGCAGCCAAGCCGTGCTGGGGCCGGGACAGCTACTCTACGAGCAGTACTTC. This translates into CASSQAVLGPGQLLYEQYF. V is TRBV4-1 and J is TRBJ2-7; 7 bases map to TRBD1. Per germline, CDR1 MGHRA and CDR2 YSYEKL. V lost 1 base, J lost 3 bases, and 18 bases stayed unmatched. The CDR3 totals 19 residues.